Listed here are 9 T cell receptor beta chains from one sample, sequenced in a study of blood T cell repertoires in COVID-19. Assay: immunoSEQ multiplex PCR; the TCRdb copy retains only in-frame clones and omits some. Among a few hundred thousand clones, over 75% were seen once, and the ten largest hold around 1.1%. Sequencing was done on a sample of PBMCs or T cells enriched from blood (not recorded which). These receptor sequences come from a man younger than 40 who had recovered from COVID-19.

The chain has TRBV20-1 and TRBJ1-2, with 8 bases lining up with TRBD1. The ends lost 3 bases at V and 8 bases at J; junction bases unmatched: 11. The CDR3 loop spans 14 amino acids. Germline CDR1 is DFQATT and CDR2 is SNEGSKA (reference sequence). CDR3 bases: TGCAGTGCTAGTCAGCTACAGGGGGGACACGGCTACACCTTC. Protein: CSASQLQGGHGYTF.

The chain links TRBV12-5 to TRBJ2-2; 8 nucleotides align to TRBD1. CDR1 and CDR2 from the germline V gene are LGHNT and FRNRAP. J gave up 6 bases and V 1 base, and 10 bases lay outside the gene matches. This CDR3 region has 17 residues. The CDR3 sequence is CASGLGDKDRVAGELFF. The CDR3, as DNA: TGTGCTAGTGGTTTGGGAGATAAGGACAGGGTGGCCGGGGAGCTGTTTTTT.

The genes are TRBV7-2 and TRBJ1-2; D ambiguous. Trimming took 8 bases from V and 0 from J, leaving 10 bases between them. This CDR3 is built from 13 residues. Germline CDR1 SGHTA, CDR2 FQGNSA. The CDR3 DNA sequence: TGTGCCAGCTCACAGTTCCCTAACTATGGCTACACCTTC. Its protein is CASSQFPNYGYTF. The variable domain in full, completed from reference TRBV7-2 and TRBJ1-2, reads GAGVSQSPSNKVTEKGKDVELRCDPISGHTALYWYRQSLGQGLEFLIYFQGNSAPDKSGLPSDRFSAERTGGSVSTLTIQRTQQEDSAVYLCASSQFPNYGYTFGSGTRLTVV.

The rearrangement links TRBV28 to TRBJ1-5; perhaps TRBD1 as D (5 bases). V lost 7 bases, J lost 6 bases, and 19 bases lay in between. The CDR3 sequence is 15 residues long. In germline, CDR1 is MDHEN, CDR2 SYDVKM. The CDR3 DNA reads as TGTGCCAGCACCCGGGGACGGATCGGGGGTCAGCCCCAGCATTTT. It translates to CASTRGRIGGQPQHF.

The chain uses TRBV5-1 and TRBJ2-7; 10 nucleotides match TRBD1. Trimming removed 2 bases from V and 5 bases from J; junction bases left unmatched: 7. CDR3 size: 15 residues. CDR1 is SGHRS and CDR2 is YFSETQ in the germline V gene. As DNA, the CDR3 is TGCGCCAGCAGCTTAACCCCCGGGACAGGGGACGAGCAGTACTTC. Its protein product is CASSLTPGTGDEQYF.

This clone was detected only a few times. The rearrangement joins TRBV11-2 to TRBJ1-1; 7 bases line up with TRBD1. The CDR3 length is 12 residues. V lost 5 bases and J lost 8; bases outside the gene matches: 5. The germline V gene has CDR1 SGHAT and CDR2 FQNNGV. The CDR3 region has the DNA TGTGCCAGCAGCACCAACAGGGGAGAAGCTTTCTTT. Residues: CASSTNRGEAFF.

The chain has TRBV28 and TRBJ1-3, with D maybe TRBD1 (5 bases). Germline V gene lookup returns CDR1 MDHEN and CDR2 SYDVKM. This CDR3 spans 16 amino acids. The V gene lost 2 bases and the J gene lost 4 bases, with 15 bases spanning the gap. The CDR3 is CASSLVAGIAGNTIYF. Written as DNA, the CDR3 is TGTGCCAGCAGTTTAGTAGCAGGGATCGCCGGAAACACCATATATTTT.

In DNA form, the CDR3 reads TGTGCCAGCAGCCAAGACCCTTCAGGGTCTGAAGCTTTCTTT. It translates to CASSQDPSGSEAFF. V gene TRBV14 combines with J gene TRBJ1-1; D is perhaps TRBD1 (5 bases). Trimming removed 0 bases from V and 6 bases from J, with 11 bases in between. CDR1 and CDR2 (germline): SGHDN, FVKESK. The CDR3 covers 14 residues.

The chain joins TRBV5-4 to TRBJ2-7, with 8 nucleotides matching TRBD2. CDR1 and CDR2 (germline): SGHNT, YYREEE (reference sequence). The CDR3 extends over 14 amino acids. With 1 base clipped from V and 6 bases from J, the junction kept 6 bases outside the gene matches. Here the CDR3 DNA reads TGTGCCAGCAGCTTGCCAGCGGGAGAGGGCGAGCAGTACTTC. This sequence encodes CASSLPAGEGEQYF.